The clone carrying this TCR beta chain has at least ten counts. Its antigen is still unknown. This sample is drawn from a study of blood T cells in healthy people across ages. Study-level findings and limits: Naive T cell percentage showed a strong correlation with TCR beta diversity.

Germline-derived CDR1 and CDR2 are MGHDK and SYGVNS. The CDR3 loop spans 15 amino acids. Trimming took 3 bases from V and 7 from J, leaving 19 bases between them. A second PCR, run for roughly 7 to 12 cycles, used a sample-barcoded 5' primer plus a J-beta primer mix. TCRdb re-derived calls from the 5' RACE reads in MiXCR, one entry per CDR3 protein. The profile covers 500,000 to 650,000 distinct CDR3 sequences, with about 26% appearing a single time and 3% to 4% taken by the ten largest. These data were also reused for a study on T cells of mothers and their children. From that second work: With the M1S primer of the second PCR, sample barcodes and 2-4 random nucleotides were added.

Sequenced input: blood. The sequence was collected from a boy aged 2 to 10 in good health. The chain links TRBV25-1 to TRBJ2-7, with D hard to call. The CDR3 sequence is CASSDESRSTGEQYF. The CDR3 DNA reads TGTGCCAGCAGTGACGAGAGTAGGAGTACGGGTGAGCAGTACTTC.